This T cell receptor beta chain came from a study of blood T cell repertoires in COVID-19 (TCRdb year 2020). For context, the study as a whole: Samples covering the acute and convalescent phases of COVID-19 were provided by collaborators in the United States, Italy and Spain. The prospective study material was composed of cDNA or gDNA derived from T cells, B-cell-depleted T cells, or PBMCs. Sample metadata almost always included a de-identified subject ID, COVID-19 status, age in years and sex. A freely available public database, intended as a resource for researchers studying the immune response to SARS-CoV-2, is where the repertoires were released. Subjects who had been exposed to COVID-19, were actively infected with it, or had recovered from it provided the deeply sampled blood TCRbeta repertoires that made up the dataset. Where HLA class I and class II types were available, the types were taken from metadata supplied by the sample provider, not from assay-based typing. Samples were obtained from the ongoing ImmuneRACE study (first 160 participants) and from over 1,000 subjects provided by 6 global collaborators. The study at large found these results: Clinical and demographic metadata were provided uncurated, with the amount varying by source and participant.

Details on this clone: Which antigen it targets is not known. No base quality information exists; no much larger clone differs at one position.

TCRbeta CDR3 regions were amplified from genomic DNA by means of the immunoSEQ Assay, a bias-controlled multiplex PCR. The study's own analysis went as follows. The number of nucleated cells in each sample was estimated from the amplification of reference gene primers within the assay. To quantify the absolute abundance of each unique TCRbeta CDR3 rearrangement, sequence reads were collapsed and filtered. For each sample, productive Simpson clonality was calculated by taking the square root of Simpson's diversity index across productive rearrangements. TCRdb re-hosts the immuneACCESS table, in-frame sequences only. Its copies lack some clones; in the studies checked, an unresolved V gene accounts for under half of them, and the cause for the rest is not known. That table supplies the V and J calls and clone size; D and trimming were determined from the DNA. This sample holds 270,000 or so clones; 80% to 85% were observed only once. Approximately 3.6% of the sample is held by the ten biggest clonotypes.

Participants in the prospective study were enrolled through a virtual design, were aged roughly 18 to 100 years, and lived in roughly 24 United States geographic areas. To assign participants to cohorts, the prospective study relied on clinical history that participants themselves reported in a screening survey and a study questionnaire. Recovered participants in ImmuneRACE Cohort 3 were defined as having two consecutive negative NP/OP PCR tests, clearance from a healthcare professional, or resolution of symptoms. In the prospective study, mobile phlebotomists collected whole blood, serum and a nasopharyngeal or oropharyngeal swab from each participant. Additional blood draws and questionnaires over an approximately 2-month period could optionally be provided by prospective study participants. Blood samples from the prospective study were shipped frozen or at room temperature prior to DNA extraction.

Based on the germline V gene, the CDR1 and CDR2 sequences are LGHNA and YSLEER. Relative to germline, V is missing 3 bases and J is missing 4 bases, with 7 bases of the junction outside any gene match. The CDR3 covers 17 residues, taking in both the cysteine and the phenylalanine. Kept here is only the CDR3 DNA, which spans 51 bases and is read in frame from base 1. This TCR was recovered from a man in his fifties who had recovered from COVID-19. Sample: PBMCs or T cells enriched from blood (not recorded which). The chain joins TRBV4-3 to TRBJ2-2; TRBD2 matches 11 bases in the middle. The bases read TGCGCCAGCAGCCATTCCGTAGCGGGAGGGGTCACCGGGGAGCTGTTTTTT. It translates as CASSHSVAGGVTGELFF.